Listed here are 31 T cell receptor beta chains from one sample, sequenced in a study of blood T cell repertoires in COVID-19. Measured with immunoSEQ multiplex PCR; TCRdb has only the in-frame clones, and not every one. Of over 130,000 clones in the sample, around 84% were seen once. Sequencing input: peripheral blood. These receptors were collected from a man aged 30-40 years with COVID-19, enrolled during active disease.

The rearrangement joins TRBV6-5 to TRBJ1-5, with TRBD1 as a possible D gene (6 bases). The germline V gene has CDR1 MNHEY and CDR2 SVGAGI. The V end was cut by 6 bases, the J end by 3 bases, with 12 bases between. The CDR3 is 14 amino acids. This chain's CDR3 is CASSGGQYNQPQHF. The CDR3 region has the DNA TGTGCCAGCAGCGGTGGACAGTACAATCAGCCCCAGCATTTT.

This clone came up once. This chain uses TRBV6-6 with TRBJ1-4, with TRBD1 matching 8 bases. CDR3 length equals 19 residues. The germline V gene has CDR1 MNHNY and CDR2 SVGAGI (reference sequence). With V trimmed by 5 bases and J by 8 bases, 22 bases remained unmatched. The CDR3 region is CASSLRARAGGLALEKLFF. CDR3 bases: TGTGCCAGCAGTCTACGGGCTAGGGCAGGGGGCTTGGCGCTGGAAAAACTGTTTTTT.

The rearrangement uses TRBV19 and TRBJ1-1, with D uncertain. V was trimmed by 3 bases and J by 1 base, leaving 9 bases between them. Germline CDR1 and CDR2: LNHDA and SQIVND (reference sequence). The CDR3 spans 14 residues. The CDR3 bases are TGTGCCAGTAGTATGGGAGGGTGGAACACTGAAGCTTTCTTT. Translating it yields CASSMGGWNTEAFF.

The chain couples TRBV4-2 to TRBJ2-1; 7 nucleotides align to TRBD2. Germline assignment: CDR1 LGHNA and CDR2 YNFKEQ. V lost 0 bases to trimming and J lost 7 bases; unmatched junction nucleotides: 3. The CDR3 extends over 14 amino acids. The CDR3 nucleotides read TGTGCCAGCAGCCAAGAGCTAGCGGAAAATGAGCAGTTCTTC. Protein product: CASSQELAENEQFF.

This sequence joins TRBV7-2 and TRBJ2-3; TRBD2 matches at 9 bases. CDR3 size: 19 residues. Germline-derived CDR1 and CDR2 are SGHTA and FQGNSA. V lost 1 base and J lost 2; bases outside the gene matches: 13. The chain's CDR3 is CASSLGIPAGGLYTDTQYF. DNA for the CDR3: TGTGCCAGCAGCTTAGGGATACCAGCGGGAGGACTATACACAGATACGCAGTATTTT.

Worth noting for this clone: Since a much larger clone is just one base distant, this may be a read error. The sample holds other DNA sequences that translate to the same CDR3. This chain links TRBV6-4 with TRBJ2-1; 10 nucleotides agree with TRBD2. After removal of 4 bases from V and 7 bases from J, the junction contained 7 bases not matched to a gene. This CDR3 region has 15 residues. The germline gives CDR1 MRHNA, CDR2 SNTAGT. The CDR3 nucleotides read TGTGCCAGCAGTGGGACTAGCGGCGAATATAATGAGCAGTTCTTC. Protein: CASSGTSGEYNEQFF.

The rearrangement joins TRBV7-2 to TRBJ2-6, with a possible D match to TRBD2 (5 bases). Trimming removed 3 bases from V and 0 bases from J, with 15 bases in between. The germline CDR1 and CDR2 sequences are SGHTA and FQGNSA. The length of the CDR3 is 18 residues. The CDR3 DNA follows: TGTGCCAGCAGCTTCGAGGGCCCCTGGCTCTCTGGGGCCAACGTCCTGACTTTC. Translated, it gives CASSFEGPWLSGANVLTF.

The genes are TRBV6-1 and TRBJ2-5; D is undetermined. Trimming took 1 base from V and 0 from J, leaving 9 bases between them. The CDR3 is 15 residues long. Germline V gene lookup returns CDR1 MNHNS and CDR2 SASEGT. The CDR3 DNA reads as TGTGCCAGCAGTGAAGAGTTGCAGAACCAAGAGACCCAGTACTTC. Translated, it gives CASSEELQNQETQYF.

The rearrangement joins TRBV28 to TRBJ1-2, with D tentatively TRBD1 (6 bases). Germline V gives CDR1 MDHEN, CDR2 SYDVKM. This CDR3 has 14 amino acids. The germline V and J ends were trimmed by 6 bases and 8 bases, with 19 bases remaining between them. The CDR3 coding sequence is TGTGCCAGCAGCTCATCAGGGGAGGGGGGCGGCTACACCTTC. This codes for CASSSSGEGGGYTF.

This sequence joins TRBV4-1 and TRBJ1-4, with 8 bases fitting TRBD1. Per the germline V gene, CDR1 is MGHRA and CDR2 is YSYEKL. This CDR3 is built from 16 residues. V was pared by 0 bases and J by 8 bases, with 8 bases of the junction left unmatched. This CDR3 reads CASSQDPGQGWEKLFF. CDR3 coding DNA: TGCGCCAGCAGCCAAGATCCCGGACAGGGCTGGGAAAAACTGTTTTTT.

This clone came up once. The genes are TRBV7-2 and TRBJ2-1; D is unclear. V was trimmed by 5 bases and J by 6 bases, leaving 5 bases between them. Germline CDR1 reads SGHTA; CDR2 reads FQGNSA. The CDR3 is 11 amino acids. The CDR3 DNA reads as TGTGCCAGCAGCCTTTTCAATGAGCAGTTCTTC. Translation gives CASSLFNEQFF.

This clone turned up a few times. The chain employs TRBV3-1 (or the pseudogene TRBV3-2) and TRBJ2-1; 10 nucleotides agree with TRBD2. V was pared by 4 bases and J by 4 bases, with 4 bases of the junction left unmatched. The germline V gene encodes CDR1 LGHDT and CDR2 YNNKEL (reference sequence). CDR3 length: 15 amino acids. This chain's CDR3 is CASSPAGGRYNEQFF. The CDR3 coding sequence is TGTGCCAGCAGCCCAGCGGGAGGGAGGTACAATGAGCAGTTCTTC.

A single count supports this clone. The chain recombines TRBV6-5 with TRBJ1-4; D is perhaps TRBD1 (5 bases). CDR1 and CDR2 from the germline V gene are MNHEY and SVGAGI. Between the trimmed V and J ends, which lost 6 bases and 3 bases, there was a span of 8 bases. The CDR3 contains 13 residues. The CDR3 DNA reads as TGTGCCAGCAGCCGGACATCTAATGAAAAACTGTTTTTT. Protein sequence: CASSRTSNEKLFF.

This clone was found a few times. This chain uses TRBV28 with TRBJ2-7, with 8 bases matching TRBD1. The germline CDR1 and CDR2 sequences are MDHEN and SYDVKM. This CDR3 is built from 13 residues. V shed 5 bases and J 4 bases; nucleotides not matched to a gene: 4. CDR3 loop: CASSRQGRYEQYF. In DNA form, the CDR3 reads TGTGCCAGCAGTAGACAGGGGAGGTACGAGCAGTACTTC.

The chain uses TRBV11-2 and TRBJ2-2; 12 bases are a match to TRBD2. CDR3 length: 16 residues. J gave up 6 bases and V 5 bases, and 7 bases lay outside the gene matches. CDR1 is SGHAT, CDR2 FQNNGV, per germline. The CDR3 loop reads CASSTRLAGVAGELFF. The CDR3, as DNA: TGTGCCAGCAGCACACGACTAGCGGGAGTGGCCGGGGAGCTGTTTTTT.

The V gene is TRBV19, the J gene TRBJ2-7, with D perhaps TRBD1 (5 bases). Germline CDR1 LNHDA, CDR2 SQIVND (reference sequence). The CDR3 is 15 residues long. V lost 4 bases to trimming and J lost 0 bases, with 13 bases between them. The CDR3 coding sequence is TGTGCCAGTAGTAAGGCCCAGGGCTCCTCCTACGAGCAGTACTTC. Translated, it gives CASSKAQGSSYEQYF.

The chain employs TRBV10-3 and TRBJ2-1; no firm D call. V shed 8 bases and J shed 9 bases, with 17 bases lying between them. CDR3 size: 13 residues. Germline CDR1 is ENHRY and CDR2 is SYGVKD. As DNA, the CDR3 is TGTGCCATCGGTAACTCTAAGTCCGGTGAGCAGTTCTTC. Translation: CAIGNSKSGEQFF.

This CDR3 reads CASSQKAGQPGPGELFF. The DNA for the CDR3 is TGTGCCAGCAGCCAGAAGGCGGGACAGCCTGGGCCCGGGGAGCTGTTTTTT. The chain uses TRBV7-9 and TRBJ2-2; TRBD1 might be the D (7 bases). Trimming left V 5 bases short and J 6 bases short, with 22 bases between. The V gene's germline CDR1 is SEHNR and CDR2 FQNEAQ (reference sequence). This CDR3 has 17 amino acids.

This clone was seen a single time. The V call is TRBV9, the J call TRBJ1-1; TRBD1 is a possible D gene (6 bases). This CDR3 has 14 amino acids. The V gene lost 4 bases and the J gene lost 1 base, with 11 bases spanning the gap. Per the germline V gene, CDR1 is SGDLS and CDR2 is YYNGEE. The CDR3 sequence: CASSSRTENTEAFF. The CDR3 coding sequence is TGTGCCAGCAGCTCCAGGACAGAGAACACTGAAGCTTTCTTT.

This rearrangement joins TRBV27 to TRBJ2-3, with TRBD2 identical over 9 bases. V shed 0 bases, J shed 4 bases, and the junction held 8 bases outside the gene matches. CDR3 length: 17 residues. CDR1 and CDR2 from the germline V gene are MNHEY and SMNVEV (reference sequence). CDR3 coding DNA: TGTGCCAGCAGTTTATCAAGCCAGCGGGAGGTCCCAGATACGCAGTATTTT. This sequence encodes CASSLSSQREVPDTQYF.

The chain joins TRBV11-2 to TRBJ2-7; TRBD1 might be the D (6 bases). Per the germline V gene, CDR1 is SGHAT and CDR2 is FQNNGV. Trimming pared 5 bases from V and 2 bases from J, leaving 13 bases between. This CDR3 contains 14 residues. CDR3 nucleotide sequence: TGTGCCAGCAGCCCTGACAGGTTAGCCTACGAGCAGTACTTC. It codes for CASSPDRLAYEQYF.

The chain recombines TRBV7-9 with TRBJ2-3; D perhaps matches TRBD1 (5 bases). The V and J ends lost 1 base and 2 bases respectively, with 10 bases between them. The CDR3 is made up of 15 amino acids. Germline CDR1 is SEHNR and CDR2 is FQNEAQ (reference sequence). As DNA, the CDR3 is TGTGCCAGCAGCTTAGGCCAGGGAAACACAGATACGCAGTATTTT. Translated, it gives CASSLGQGNTDTQYF.

The chain joins TRBV10-3 to TRBJ1-5, with 8 bases identical to TRBD1. The CDR3 contains 16 residues. In germline, CDR1 is ENHRY, CDR2 SYGVKD. The J segment lost 1 base and the V segment lost 3 bases, leaving 5 bases of the junction unmatched. Here the CDR3 DNA reads TGTGCCATCAGTGATCCTAACAGGGGGAGCAATCAGCCCCAGCATTTT. This codes for CAISDPNRGSNQPQHF.

J is TRBJ2-3 and V is TRBV6-6; 9 bases map to TRBD1. The V segment lost 8 bases and the J segment 6 bases; nucleotides outside the gene matches: 6. The CDR3 length is 13 residues. Germline CDR1 and CDR2: MNHNY and SVGAGI (reference sequence). The CDR3 region has the DNA TGTGCCAGCGCCTCGGACAGGGGCGATACGCAGTATTTT. This encodes CASASDRGDTQYF.

The chain links TRBV29-1 to TRBJ2-5; possibly TRBD2 for D (5 bases). Trimming removed 6 bases from V and 4 bases from J, with 12 bases in between. The CDR3 extends over 12 amino acids. Germline V CDR1 and CDR2: SQVTM, ANQGSEA. This CDR3 is CSVGRGRETQYF. CDR3 nucleotide sequence: TGCAGCGTAGGTCGAGGGCGAGAGACCCAGTACTTC.

The chain combines TRBV6-6 with TRBJ2-7; 9 bases align to TRBD1. Losses at the gene ends were 8 bases for V and 3 bases for J; bases not matched to a gene: 5. The V gene's germline CDR1 is MNHNY and CDR2 SVGAGI (reference sequence). This CDR3 contains 13 residues. The CDR3 sequence is CASLSTGGYEQYF. CDR3 DNA sequence: TGTGCCAGCCTCTCGACAGGGGGCTACGAGCAGTACTTC.

The gene calls are TRBV14 and TRBJ1-2; no clear D gene. V was clipped by 0 bases and J by 4 bases, with 6 bases between them. The CDR3 is made up of 13 amino acids. Germline assignment: CDR1 SGHDN and CDR2 FVKESK. Written as DNA, the CDR3 is TGTGCCAGCAGCCAAGACAGGCGCTATGGCTACACCTTC. As protein: CASSQDRRYGYTF.

This chain joins TRBV14 and TRBJ2-7, with 7 positions matching TRBD1. The trim removed 1 base at V and 2 bases at J, leaving 8 bases unmatched. Germline CDR1 reads SGHDN; CDR2 reads FVKESK. The CDR3 totals 16 residues. The CDR3 DNA is TGTGCCAGCAGCCAAGGATTTACCAGGGGGACCTACGAGCAGTACTTC. It yields the protein CASSQGFTRGTYEQYF.

The chain joins TRBV9 to TRBJ1-5, with a possible D match to TRBD1 (6 bases). CDR3 length equals 15 residues. Germline V gene sequence: CDR1 SGDLS, CDR2 YYNGEE. Trimming pared 4 bases from V and 5 bases from J, leaving 16 bases between. This CDR3 is CASSSGWGPDQPQHF. For the CDR3, the DNA is TGTGCCAGCAGCTCCGGCTGGGGGCCCGATCAGCCCCAGCATTTT. Full variable domain (outside the CDR3, taken from reference TRBV9 and TRBJ1-5): DSGVTQTPKHLITATGQRVTLRCSPRSGDLSVYWYQQSLDQGLQFLIQYYNGEERAKGNILERFSAQQFPDLHSELNLSSLELGDSALYFCASSSGWGPDQPQHFGDGTRLSIL.

The V gene is TRBV29-1, the J gene TRBJ2-1, with D possibly TRBD1 on 5 matching bases. V lost 7 bases and J 7 bases, leaving 17 bases between the germline ends. Per germline, CDR1 SQVTM and CDR2 ANQGSEA. This CDR3 has 13 residues. CDR3 coding DNA: TGCAGCGGCGACAGTGGGGTACGGAATGAGCAGTTCTTC. It translates to CSGDSGVRNEQFF.

The V and J genes are TRBV5-4 and TRBJ2-1; 7 bases agree with TRBD2. The CDR3 is 15 amino acids. V was clipped by 6 bases and J by 2 bases; unmatched bases: 8. The germline CDR1 and CDR2 sequences are SGHNT and YYREEE (reference sequence). The CDR3 DNA is TGTGCCAGCACCCCAGGGCTAGCGGCCTACAATGAGCAGTTCTTC. It yields the protein CASTPGLAAYNEQFF.